Given below is one T cell receptor beta chain in context. Positive CCR7 selection of CD45RO-negative cells yielded the naive CD8 cells, and terminally differentiated effector memory CD45RA+ cells were excluded. The sample originates from a study of shared clonotypes between healthy human individuals. After removal of 5 bases from V and 5 bases from J, the junction contained 4 bases not matched to a gene. This CDR3 spans 13 amino acids. Germline V gene lookup returns CDR1 PRHDT and CDR2 FYEKMQ (reference sequence). TCRdb keeps only in-frame clones here, not all; method: immunoSEQ multiplex PCR. The table shows millions of clones, with just under 95% occurring only once.

The TCR originated in a man aged 18 to 29 in good health. The rearrangement uses TRBV13 and TRBJ2-5; 8 nucleotides agree with TRBD2. Material for sequencing was naive CD8+ T cells sorted from blood. The CDR3 bases are TGTGCCAGCAGCCAAGCGGGGGACGAGACCCAGTACTTC. Translated, it gives CASSQAGDETQYF.